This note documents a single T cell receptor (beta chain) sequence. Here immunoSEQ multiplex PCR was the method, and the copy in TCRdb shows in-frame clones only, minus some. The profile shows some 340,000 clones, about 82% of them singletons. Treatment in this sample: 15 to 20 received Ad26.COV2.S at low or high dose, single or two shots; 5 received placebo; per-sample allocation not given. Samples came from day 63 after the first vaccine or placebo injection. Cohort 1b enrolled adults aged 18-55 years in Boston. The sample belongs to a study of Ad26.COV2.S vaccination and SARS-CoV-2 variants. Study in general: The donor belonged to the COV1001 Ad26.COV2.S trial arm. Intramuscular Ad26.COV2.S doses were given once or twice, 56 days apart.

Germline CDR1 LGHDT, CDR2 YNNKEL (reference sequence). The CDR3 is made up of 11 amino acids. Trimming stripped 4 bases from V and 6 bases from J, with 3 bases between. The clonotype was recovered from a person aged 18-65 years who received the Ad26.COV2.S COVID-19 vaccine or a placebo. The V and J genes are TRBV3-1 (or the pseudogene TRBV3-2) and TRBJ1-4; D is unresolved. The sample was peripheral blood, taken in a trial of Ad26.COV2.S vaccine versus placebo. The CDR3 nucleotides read TGTGCCAGCAGCCTTCATGAAAAACTGTTTTTT. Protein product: CASSLHEKLFF.